The rows below give T cell receptor beta chains drawn from one sample of a study of blood T cell repertoires in COVID-19. Libraries were prepared by immunoSEQ multiplex PCR; TCRdb keeps only in-frame clonotypes and omits some of them. There are under 250,000 clones in the sample; under 95% occur only once, and approximately 1.2% lies in the top ten. Sequencing was done on a sample of peripheral blood. These receptors all stem from a man aged 25-45 years with acute or convalescent COVID-19. CDR3s include the opening cysteine and the closing phenylalanine or tryptophan. The order of the fields is V gene, clone size, J gene, CDR3 length, D gene, CDR3 DNA, CDR3 protein. D genes are given only for firm matches. Not every row has a clone size; where given, it reads once, few, many or a size class.

TRBV28,few,TRBJ1-1,13,NA,TGTGCCAGCAGTGGGCTGGGTTACACTGAAGCTTTCTTT,CASSGLGYTEAFF
TRBV10-2,NA,TRBJ2-2,15,TRBD1,TGCGCCAGCAGCCAACAGGGGGGGAACACCGGGGAGCTGTTTTTT,CASSQQGGNTGELFF
TRBV3-1/TRBV3-2,NA,TRBJ2-5,14,TRBD2,TGTGCCAGCAGCCAAGATAACAGCGGGGGGAGCCAGTACTTC,CASSQDNSGGSQYF
TRBV11-2,NA,TRBJ2-7,18,TRBD2,TGTGCCAGCAGCCCGCAGACTAGCGGGGCCAAGAGCTCCTACGAGCAGTACTTC,CASSPQTSGAKSSYEQYF
TRBV27,NA,TRBJ2-3,16,NA,TGTGCCAGCAGGACAGACAGTGCCCTGAGCACAGATACGCAGTATTTT,CASRTDSALSTDTQYF
TRBV4-2,once,TRBJ2-7,17,NA,TGTGCCAGCAGCCAAGATAGTTTCAGGGTAGGTTCCTACGAGCAGTACTTC,CASSQDSFRVGSYEQYF
TRBV7-7,NA,TRBJ2-1,15,NA,TGTGCTAGCAGCTTAGGTACGGGTGGTGCTAATGAGCAGTTCTTC,CASSLGTGGANEQFF
TRBV28,once,TRBJ2-1,13,NA,TGTGCCAGCAGTTTAAGGGGGTTCGATGAGCAGTTCTTC,CASSLRGFDEQFF
TRBV20-1,NA,TRBJ1-2,11,NA,TGCAGTGCCCCGGCGGGGGATGGCTACACCTTC,CSAPAGDGYTF
TRBV19,many,TRBJ1-5,15,TRBD1,TGTGCCAGTAGTTCCGGGACAGGGAGGTATCAGCCCCAGCATTTT,CASSSGTGRYQPQHF
TRBV6-5,NA,TRBJ1-5,13,NA,TGTGCCAGCAGTTACATTCCCGGTCAGCCCCAGCATTTT,CASSYIPGQPQHF
TRBV20-1,NA,TRBJ1-6,10,NA,TGCAGTGCTCGCGGTTCACCCCTCCACTTT,CSARGSPLHF
TRBV5-1,NA,TRBJ2-1,18,TRBD2,TGCGCCAGCAGCCTTAAGGGGACTAGCGGGGTCTCCTACAATGAGCAGTTCTTC,CASSLKGTSGVSYNEQFF
TRBV18,NA,TRBJ2-7,15,NA,TGTGCCAGCTCAGCTACGGACAGCCCATCGACCGAGCAGTACTTC,CASSATDSPSTEQYF
TRBV29-1,NA,TRBJ1-2,11,NA,TGCAGCGTTTATCGGGGGAGCGGCTACACCTTC,CSVYRGSGYTF
TRBV28,NA,TRBJ1-5,14,TRBD1,TGTGCCAGCAGTCTAAGGACAGGGGATCAGCCCCAGCATTTT,CASSLRTGDQPQHF
TRBV28,NA,TRBJ2-7,14,NA,TGTGCCGGCAGTCCACCCAGGGATCCCTACGAGCAGTACTTC,CAGSPPRDPYEQYF
TRBV15,NA,TRBJ1-6,14,NA,TGTGCCACCAGCAGAGATTTCGGGGGTGCCCCCCTCCACTTT,CATSRDFGGAPLHF
TRBV19,NA,TRBJ1-2,13,TRBD1,TGTGCCAGCGCAGACCGGGACAGCTATGGCTACACCTTC,CASADRDSYGYTF
TRBV10-3,NA,TRBJ1-2,17,NA,TGTGCCATCAGTGGTCGACAGGCGACACAAACCGTAGGGGGCTACACCTTC,CAISGRQATQTVGGYTF
TRBV29-1,NA,TRBJ1-1,13,TRBD1,TGCAGCGTTAAACAGGGGCTAGGCACTGAAGCTTTCTTT,CSVKQGLGTEAFF
TRBV4-1,NA,TRBJ1-2,15,NA,TGCGCCAGCAGCCAAGATGGGCAGGGGAACTATGGCTACACCTTC,CASSQDGQGNYGYTF
TRBV14,NA,TRBJ2-3,15,TRBD2,TGTGCCAGCAGCCCTAGCGGGAGCCTCACAGATACGCAGTATTTT,CASSPSGSLTDTQYF
TRBV5-5,once,TRBJ2-2,17,TRBD2,TGTGCCAGCAGCTTGGATCCGTCCCTAGCGGGAGCCGGGGAGCTGTTTTTT,CASSLDPSLAGAGELFF
TRBV21-1,NA,TRBJ1-1,14,NA,TGTGCCAGCAGCAGGTACAGGGGCACCACTGAAGCTTTCTTT,CASSRYRGTTEAFF
TRBV7-9,NA,TRBJ1-2,14,NA,TGTGCCAGCAGCCCACCCTGGCCCAACTATGGCTACACCTTC,CASSPPWPNYGYTF
TRBV2,once,TRBJ2-4,19,NA,TGTGCCAGCACCCCGTTTTTCGCCGGCCGGACAAGGCAGGGAAACATTCAGTACTTC,CASTPFFAGRTRQGNIQYF
TRBV18,NA,TRBJ1-1,13,NA,TGTGCCAGCTCACAGTTTATGGACAGCGAAGCTTTCTTT,CASSQFMDSEAFF
TRBV5-1,once,TRBJ2-5,14,NA,TGCGCCAGCAGCGATAGACAACGGTGGGAGACCCAGTACTTC,CASSDRQRWETQYF
TRBV4-1,few,TRBJ2-1,15,NA,TGCGCCAGCAGCCAAGCCGTCAGCTCCTACAATGAGCAGTTCTTC,CASSQAVSSYNEQFF
TRBV6-6,NA,TRBJ2-5,14,TRBD1,TGTGCCAGCAGTTATACAGGGGTTATGGAGACCCAGTACTTC,CASSYTGVMETQYF
TRBV5-5,NA,TRBJ2-2,14,NA,TGTGCCAGCAGCCCCCAGACGAACACCGGGGAGCTGTTTTTT,CASSPQTNTGELFF
TRBV6-5,NA,TRBJ2-3,15,TRBD1,TGTGCCAGCCTGACAAGGGACAGAGGCACAGATACGCAGTATTTT,CASLTRDRGTDTQYF
TRBV7-9,NA,TRBJ1-2,19,TRBD1,TGTGCCAGCAGCTACGGCCTGAAAAGGTCGGGACAGGGGAACTATGGCTACACCTTC,CASSYGLKRSGQGNYGYTF
TRBV28,NA,TRBJ1-6,11,NA,TGTGCCAGCAGCCTCAGTTGGTCCCTCCACTTT,CASSLSWSLHF
TRBV5-1,NA,TRBJ2-3,15,TRBD2,TGCGCCAGCAGCCGTCTAGCGGGAGCAGCAGATACGCAGTATTTT,CASSRLAGAADTQYF
TRBV7-9,NA,TRBJ1-2,15,TRBD1,TGTGCCAGCAGCTTAGCAGGACAGGCTTGGGGAGGCTACACCTTC,CASSLAGQAWGGYTF
TRBV6-6,NA,TRBJ1-5,14,NA,TGTGCCAGCAGCCCCTCGGGGAGCAATCAGCCCCAGCATTTT,CASSPSGSNQPQHF
TRBV6-5,NA,TRBJ2-2,14,NA,TGTGCCAGCAGGGATTACAGGGTAGCCGGGGAGCTGTTTTTT,CASRDYRVAGELFF
TRBV28,NA,TRBJ1-5,16,TRBD1,TGTGCCAGCAGTTTGAGAGGACAGGGTAGGAATCAGCCCCAGCATTTT,CASSLRGQGRNQPQHF
TRBV10-2,few,TRBJ2-7,14,NA,TGCGCCAGCACTAGGACAGACCCTACCTACGAGCAGTACTTC,CASTRTDPTYEQYF
TRBV5-4,NA,TRBJ2-2,16,TRBD2,TGTGCCAGCAGCTTGAGTTTGCTAGCGGGAGTTAGGGAGCTGTTTTTT,CASSLSLLAGVRELFF
TRBV7-6,NA,TRBJ2-3,15,TRBD2,TGTGCCAGCAGCTTCCTAGCGGGGGGTGGAGATACGCAGTATTTT,CASSFLAGGGDTQYF
TRBV7-3,NA,TRBJ1-1,13,NA,TGTGCCAGCAGTTACAGGGAGGGGACTGAAGCTTTCTTT,CASSYREGTEAFF
TRBV18,NA,TRBJ1-3,16,NA,TGTGCCAGCTCACCACCAATAAGGGGCGCTGGAAACACCATATATTTT,CASSPPIRGAGNTIYF
TRBV5-1,NA,TRBJ2-2,16,NA,TGCGCCAGCAGCCGCGACACTGTAGGAAAAACCGGGGAGCTGTTTTTT,CASSRDTVGKTGELFF
TRBV19,NA,TRBJ2-1,14,TRBD2,TGTGCCAGTAGTAAATCGGGGGGGACCAATGAGCAGTTCTTC,CASSKSGGTNEQFF
TRBV20-1,NA,TRBJ2-7,11,NA,TGCAGTGCTACCAGCTCCTACGAGCAGTACTTC,CSATSSYEQYF
TRBV28,NA,TRBJ2-3,16,TRBD1,TGTGCCAGCAGCCCACCGGGACAGGGGGCGGGGGATACGCAGTATTTT,CASSPPGQGAGDTQYF